The clone carrying this TCR beta chain was observed many times. TCR beta CDR3 regions were amplified from RNA transcripts. The primer set for the first-round RT-PCR of the TCR CDR3 was HTBI. TCRdb fed the multiplex PCR reads into MiXCR, producing one record per CDR3 protein. This table has approximately 560,000 distinct CDR3 sequences, about 45% appearing once. This CDR3 spans 14 amino acids. Deletions cut 4 bases from V and 3 bases from J, with 10 bases between. Germline CDR1 and CDR2: ENHRY and SYGVKD. This sample was taken from a study of T cells in Graves' hyperthyroidism and ophthalmopathy. Absence of ophthalmopathy progression within 18 months defined stable Graves' hyperthyroidism. Hyperthyroidism had been newly diagnosed in patients aged 18 to 65, and its duration was under 2 months.

This TCR came from a woman between 18 and 29 years old with Graves' hyperthyroidism. The sequenced material came from peripheral blood or thyroid tissue (not recorded which). V and J are TRBV10-3 and TRBJ1-3; D is undetermined. The CDR3 DNA reads TGTGCCATCAGTGGGACTGATTTTGGAAACACCATATATTTT. Translated: CAISGTDFGNTIYF.